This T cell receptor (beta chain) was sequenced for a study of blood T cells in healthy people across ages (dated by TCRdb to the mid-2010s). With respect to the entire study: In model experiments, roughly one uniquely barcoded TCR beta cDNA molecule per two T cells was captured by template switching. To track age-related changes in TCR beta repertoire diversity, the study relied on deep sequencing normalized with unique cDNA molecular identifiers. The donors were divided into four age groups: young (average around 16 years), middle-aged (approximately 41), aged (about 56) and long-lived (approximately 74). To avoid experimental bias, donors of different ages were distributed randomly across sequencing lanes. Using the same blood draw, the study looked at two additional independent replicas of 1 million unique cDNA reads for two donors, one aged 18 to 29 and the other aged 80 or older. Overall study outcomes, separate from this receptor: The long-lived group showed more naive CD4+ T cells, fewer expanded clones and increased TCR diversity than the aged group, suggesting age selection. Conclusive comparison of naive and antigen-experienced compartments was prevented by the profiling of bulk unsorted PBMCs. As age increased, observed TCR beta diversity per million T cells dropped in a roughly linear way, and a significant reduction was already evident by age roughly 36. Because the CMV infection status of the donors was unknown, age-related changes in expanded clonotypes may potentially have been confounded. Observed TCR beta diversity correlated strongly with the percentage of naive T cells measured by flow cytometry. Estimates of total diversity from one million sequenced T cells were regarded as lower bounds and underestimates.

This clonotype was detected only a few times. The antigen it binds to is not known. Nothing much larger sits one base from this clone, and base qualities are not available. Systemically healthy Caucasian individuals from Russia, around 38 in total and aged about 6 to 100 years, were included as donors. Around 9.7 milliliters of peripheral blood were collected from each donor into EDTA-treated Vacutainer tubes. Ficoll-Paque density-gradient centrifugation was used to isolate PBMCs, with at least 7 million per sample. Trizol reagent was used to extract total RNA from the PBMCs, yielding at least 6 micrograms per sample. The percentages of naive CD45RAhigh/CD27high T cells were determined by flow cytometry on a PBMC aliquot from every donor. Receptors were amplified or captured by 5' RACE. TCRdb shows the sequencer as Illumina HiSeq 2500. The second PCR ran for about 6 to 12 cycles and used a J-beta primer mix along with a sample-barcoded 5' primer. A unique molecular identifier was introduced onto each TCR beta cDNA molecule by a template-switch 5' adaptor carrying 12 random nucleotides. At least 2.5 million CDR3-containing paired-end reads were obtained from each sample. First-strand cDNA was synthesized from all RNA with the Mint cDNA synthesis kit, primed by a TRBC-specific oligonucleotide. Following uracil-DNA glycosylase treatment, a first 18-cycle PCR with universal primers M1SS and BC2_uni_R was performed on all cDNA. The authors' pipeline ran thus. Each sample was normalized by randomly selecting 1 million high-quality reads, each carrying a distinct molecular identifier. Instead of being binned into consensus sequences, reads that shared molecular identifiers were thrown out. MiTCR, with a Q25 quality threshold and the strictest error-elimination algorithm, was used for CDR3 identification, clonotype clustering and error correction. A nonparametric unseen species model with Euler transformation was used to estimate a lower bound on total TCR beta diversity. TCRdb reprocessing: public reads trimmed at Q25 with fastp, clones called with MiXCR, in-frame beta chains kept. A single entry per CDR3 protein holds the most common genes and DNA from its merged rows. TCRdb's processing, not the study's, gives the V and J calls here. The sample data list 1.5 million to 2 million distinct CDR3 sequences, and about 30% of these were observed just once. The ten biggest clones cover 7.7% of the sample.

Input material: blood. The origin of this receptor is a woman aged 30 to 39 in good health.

In nucleotide form, the sequence is TGCGCCAGCACTATGTCTAGCGGCATAGACAATGAGCAGTTCTTC. The translation is CASTMSSGIDNEQFF. The chain employs TRBV5-1 and TRBJ2-1, with TRBD2 identical over 7 junction bases. From its cysteine to its phenylalanine, the CDR3 spans 15 amino acids. Only the CDR3 portion is preserved as DNA: 45 bases, with reading frame beginning at the first base. CDR1 is given as SGHRS and CDR2 as YFSETQ, both from the germline V gene. V and J are trimmed by 6 bases and 5 bases, and the gene matches miss 11 bases of the junction.